This entry lists 25 T cell receptor beta chains sequenced from one sample in a study of blood T cell repertoires in COVID-19. The protocol was immunoSEQ multiplex PCR, while the TCRdb copy is restricted to in-frame clones and leaves out a portion. The repertoire holds about 250,000 clones, almost 85% seen once, with around 9.8% in the top ten. Material: PBMCs or T cells enriched from blood (not recorded which). These TCRs come from a woman in her 50s with acute COVID-19.

The chain joins TRBV29-1 to TRBJ1-2, with D possibly matching TRBD1 (6 bases). Trimming removed 4 bases at V and 0 bases at J, with 18 bases between. The CDR3 totals 16 residues. Germline values: CDR1 SQVTM, CDR2 ANQGSEA. CDR3 protein: CSVVLRGPPTNYGYTF. For the CDR3, the DNA is TGCAGCGTTGTCCTCAGGGGTCCTCCCACTAACTATGGCTACACCTTC.

CDR3 region: CASSLGGLRESETQYF. In nucleotides, the CDR3 is TGTGCCAGCAGCTTGGGGGGGTTACGGGAATCGGAGACCCAGTACTTC. The genes are TRBV7-7 and TRBJ2-5; TRBD2 matches at 7 bases. Germline V lookup: CDR1 SSHAT, CDR2 FNYEAQ (reference sequence). This CDR3 spans 16 amino acids. The trim removed 3 bases at V and 5 bases at J, leaving 12 bases unmatched.

The J gene is TRBJ1-2, the V gene TRBV10-3, with TRBD1 as a possible D gene (6 bases). The CDR3 runs 17 residues. V lost 6 bases to trimming and J lost 1 base, with 21 bases between them. The germline V gene encodes CDR1 ENHRY and CDR2 SYGVKD. CDR3 protein: CAISEGLGQPINYGYTF. Written as DNA, the CDR3 is TGTGCCATCAGCGAAGGCCTAGGACAGCCCATTAACTATGGCTACACCTTC.

This chain connects TRBV5-1 to TRBJ1-4; TRBD1 matches 8 bases. This CDR3 is built from 14 residues. Germline CDR1 reads SGHRS; CDR2 reads YFSETQ. V was clipped by 5 bases and J by 7 bases; unmatched bases: 7. The CDR3 DNA follows: TGCGCCAGCAGGAGTGGGACAGGATCTGAAAAACTGTTTTTT. Its translation is CASRSGTGSEKLFF.

J is TRBJ2-5 and V is TRBV6-5, with D possibly matching TRBD2 (5 bases). The CDR3 runs to 13 residues. Germline lookup yields CDR1 MNHEY and CDR2 SVGAGI. V gave up 7 bases and J gave up 5 bases, with 14 bases separating them. The CDR3 protein is CASNRISGETQYF. The CDR3 coding sequence is TGTGCCAGCAATAGGATATCGGGGGAGACCCAGTACTTC.

V and J are TRBV30 and TRBJ1-2; D is ambiguous. Trimming shortened V by 3 bases and J by 3 bases, and 8 bases separated the two germline ends. Germline V gene sequence: CDR1 GTSNPN, CDR2 SVGIG (reference sequence). The CDR3 sequence is 12 residues long. The CDR3 coding sequence is TGTGCCTGGAGACTCGCCGACTATGGCTACACCTTC. This codes for CAWRLADYGYTF.

V gene TRBV7-2 combines with J gene TRBJ2-2; D is possibly TRBD2 (5 bases). This CDR3 has 14 amino acids. Germline V CDR1 and CDR2: SGHTA, FQGNSA. V lost 7 bases and J 2 bases, leaving 11 bases between the germline ends. CDR3 sequence reads: CASILGGNTGELFF. CDR3 nucleotide sequence: TGTGCCAGCATCCTAGGAGGAAACACCGGGGAGCTGTTTTTT. Full variable domain (outside the CDR3, taken from reference TRBV7-2 and TRBJ2-2): GAGVSQSPSNKVTEKGKDVELRCDPISGHTALYWYRQSLGQGLEFLIYFQGNSAPDKSGLPSDRFSAERTGGSVSTLTIQRTQQEDSAVYLCASILGGNTGELFFGEGSRLTVL.

The rearrangement links TRBV7-8 to TRBJ1-2, with 9 bases that match TRBD1. The junction had 13 bases not matched to a gene; V was cut back by 1 base and J by 4 bases. This CDR3 comprises 18 residues. In germline, CDR1 is SGHVS, CDR2 FQNEAQ. Here the CDR3 DNA reads TGTGCCAGCAGCTTAGGGGGACAGGGTATTATTGGAGGCTATGGCTACACCTTC. Residues: CASSLGGQGIIGGYGYTF.

The chain carries TRBV9 and TRBJ1-1, with TRBD1 matching over 8 bases. The CDR3 has 14 amino acids. The germline V gene has CDR1 SGDLS and CDR2 YYNGEE. The junction had 2 bases not matched to a gene; V was cut back by 3 bases and J by 1 base. The DNA for the CDR3 is TGTGCCAGCAGCGCCGGGACAGGGAACACTGAAGCTTTCTTT. It encodes CASSAGTGNTEAFF.

The rearrangement uses TRBV27 and TRBJ1-2, with TRBD1 identical over 7 bases. This CDR3 has 14 residues. The trim removed 4 bases at V and 5 bases at J, leaving 7 bases unmatched. Germline V CDR1 and CDR2: MNHEY, SMNVEV (reference sequence). The CDR3 DNA is TGTGCCAGCAGTTCCGACAGGGTAGGGTATGGCTACACCTTC. Translated: CASSSDRVGYGYTF.

The V call is TRBV9, the J call TRBJ1-3; possibly TRBD1 for D (6 bases). V dropped 4 bases and J dropped 0 bases, with 11 bases sitting between them. CDR3 length equals 15 residues. Germline-derived CDR1 and CDR2 are SGDLS and YYNGEE. CDR3 in amino acids: CASSRSGDSGNTIYF. For the CDR3, the DNA is TGTGCCAGCAGCCGCTCAGGGGACTCTGGAAACACCATATATTTT. Filled out from reference TRBV9 and TRBJ1-3, the complete variable domain reads DSGVTQTPKHLITATGQRVTLRCSPRSGDLSVYWYQQSLDQGLQFLIQYYNGEERAKGNILERFSAQQFPDLHSELNLSSLELGDSALYFCASSRSGDSGNTIYFGEGSWLTVV.

This clone was seen more than once but under ten times. The chain has TRBV3-1 (or the pseudogene TRBV3-2) and TRBJ2-5; 10 nucleotides match TRBD2. Germline V CDR1 and CDR2: LGHDT, YNNKEL (reference sequence). The V and J ends lost 4 bases and 4 bases, in that order; junction bases with no gene match: 3. The CDR3 consists of 14 residues. This CDR3 reads CASSRRTSGETQYF. In DNA, the CDR3 is TGTGCCAGCAGCCGTCGGACTAGCGGAGAGACCCAGTACTTC.

The chain is built from TRBV5-1 and TRBJ1-6; D is perhaps TRBD1 (5 bases). The V gene's germline CDR1 is SGHRS and CDR2 YFSETQ. CDR3 size: 14 residues. V shed 0 bases and J shed 8 bases, with 9 bases lying between them. CDR3 coding DNA: TGCGCCAGCAGCTTGGCCGGGGGGGATTCACCCCTCCACTTT. As protein: CASSLAGGDSPLHF.

This clone was observed a few times. The chain employs TRBV27 and TRBJ2-7; 10 nucleotides agree with TRBD2. Germline V gene lookup returns CDR1 MNHEY and CDR2 SMNVEV (reference sequence). The CDR3 contains 16 residues. The trim removed 5 bases at V and 3 bases at J, leaving 10 bases unmatched. The CDR3 sequence is CASSPPQAGGLYEQYF. The CDR3 coding sequence is TGTGCCAGCAGTCCGCCCCAAGCGGGGGGGCTCTACGAGCAGTACTTC.

The rearrangement uses TRBV7-2 and TRBJ2-7, with D perhaps TRBD2 (7 bases). Per germline, CDR1 SGHTA and CDR2 FQGNSA. Trimming stripped 5 bases from V and 3 bases from J, with 17 bases between. CDR3 length: 15 amino acids. The CDR3 sequence is CASSPRGGGYYEQYF. The CDR3 DNA follows: TGTGCCAGCAGCCCTCGGGGAGGGGGGTACTACGAGCAGTACTTC.

This chain uses TRBV7-8 with TRBJ2-5, with TRBD1 as a possible D gene (5 bases). This CDR3 contains 15 residues. Germline CDR1 is SGHVS and CDR2 is FQNEAQ. Between the trimmed V and J ends, which lost 1 base and 3 bases, there was a span of 12 bases. CDR3 nucleotide sequence: TGTGCCAGCAGCTTAGGACAGAGCTCAAAAGAGACCCAGTACTTC. Amino acid sequence: CASSLGQSSKETQYF.

CDR3 DNA sequence: TGTGCCAGTAGTATAGATACAGGACATAGCAATCAGCCCCAGCATTTT. This gives the protein CASSIDTGHSNQPQHF. The rearrangement uses TRBV19 and TRBJ1-5; tentatively, D is TRBD1 (5 bases). This CDR3 has 16 residues. The V and J ends lost 0 bases and 0 bases respectively, with 9 bases between them. In germline, CDR1 is LNHDA, CDR2 SQIVND (reference sequence).

The table lists this clone with a count of one. The chain employs TRBV18 and TRBJ2-3, with a possible D match to TRBD2 (7 bases). Germline V lookup: CDR1 KGHSH, CDR2 LQKENI. Trimming took 5 bases from V and 4 from J, leaving 22 bases between them. CDR3 length: 17 residues. CDR3 residues: CASSTASFGGRPDTQYF. The CDR3 DNA reads as TGTGCCAGCTCAACGGCCTCCTTCGGGGGGCGCCCAGATACGCAGTATTTT.

The V gene is TRBV30, the J gene TRBJ1-6; 10 bases map to TRBD1. Trimming cost V 0 bases and J 10 bases; bases outside gene matches: 3. From germline, CDR1 is GTSNPN and CDR2 SVGIG (reference sequence). This CDR3 has 14 amino acids. CDR3 protein: CAWSVGQGTSPLHF. In DNA form, the CDR3 reads TGTGCCTGGAGTGTGGGACAGGGGACATCACCCCTCCACTTT. The complete variable domain, with remaining parts taken from reference TRBV30 and TRBJ1-6, reads SQTIHQWPATLVQPVGSPLSLECTVEGTSNPNLYWYRQAAGRGLQLLFYSVGIGQISSEVPQNLSASRPQDRQFILSSKKLLLSDSGFYLCAWSVGQGTSPLHFGNGTRLTVT.

CDR3 in amino acids: CASSSTGGINEKLFF. CDR3 nucleotide sequence: TGTGCCAGCAGTTCCACAGGGGGCATTAATGAAAAACTGTTTTTT. The rearrangement joins TRBV6-5 to TRBJ1-4, with TRBD1 matching over 9 bases. CDR3 length equals 15 residues. Germline CDR1 is MNHEY and CDR2 is SVGAGI. V dropped 4 bases and J dropped 4; count of bases not matched to a gene: 4.

V and J are TRBV7-3 and TRBJ2-1; D may be TRBD2 (6 bases). Germline CDR1 and CDR2: SGHTA and FQGTGA. This CDR3 has 15 amino acids. Trimming cost V 5 bases and J 6 bases, with 17 bases left between them. CDR3 bases: TGTGCCAGCAGCCCCTCCTCTGATAGCGGCAATGAGCAGTTCTTC. It yields the protein CASSPSSDSGNEQFF.

This chain uses TRBV19 with TRBJ2-7, with 8 bases matching TRBD1. The ends lost 5 bases at V and 5 bases at J; junction bases unmatched: 8. The CDR3 runs to 14 residues. The V gene's germline CDR1 is LNHDA and CDR2 SQIVND (reference sequence). CDR3 loop: CASSFLQGGHEQYF. The CDR3, as DNA: TGTGCCAGTAGTTTCCTACAGGGGGGCCACGAGCAGTACTTC.

This chain uses TRBV5-1 with TRBJ2-1; tentatively, D is TRBD1 (6 bases). Deletions cut 0 bases from V and 3 bases from J, with 13 bases between. Germline V lookup: CDR1 SGHRS, CDR2 YFSETQ. The CDR3 extends over 16 amino acids. The CDR3 protein is CASSLDSGVLYNEQFF. The CDR3 bases are TGCGCCAGCAGCTTGGATTCAGGGGTCCTCTACAATGAGCAGTTCTTC.

This clone showed up just a few times. The CDR3 coding sequence is TGTGCCAGCAGTTACCCAGCTAGCGGGGGTAAGGATGAGCAGTTCTTC. The encoded protein is CASSYPASGGKDEQFF. The chain uses TRBV6-5 and TRBJ2-1; 10 bases align to TRBD2. Germline CDR1 and CDR2: MNHEY and SVGAGI. CDR3 length: 16 amino acids. Unmatched junction bases numbered 9, after V lost 2 bases and J lost 8 bases.

The V call is TRBV10-3, the J call TRBJ1-2; possible D gene TRBD1, 6 bases. Germline values: CDR1 ENHRY, CDR2 SYGVKD. The CDR3 is 14 residues long. Trimming shortened V by 3 bases and J by 2 bases, and 10 bases separated the two germline ends. In DNA, the CDR3 is TGTGCCATCAGTGATGGGGGCCTCAACTATGGCTACACCTTC. This codes for CAISDGGLNYGYTF.